What follows is one T cell receptor beta chain and its context. Its specificity is unknown. The table came from immunoSEQ multiplex PCR; TCRdb's copy has only in-frame clones and leaves some out. The repertoire holds over a million clones, with roughly 95% as singletons. The split of CD4+ cells yielded CD45RA+ naive and CD45RA-negative memory subsets. This record comes from a study of shared clonotypes between healthy human individuals. General study results and limits: Memory subsets had estimated richness that was generally smaller than that of naive subsets. The small donor group covered limited genetic and exposure diversity. A reduction in generation probabilities was seen for non-shared clonotypes relative to those shared by all four donors.

The V end lost 0 bases, the J end lost 0 bases, and 7 bases lay between the germline ends. CDR1 is SEHNR and CDR2 is FQNEAQ in the germline V gene (reference sequence). This CDR3 has 15 residues. This clonotype originated in a man aged 25-45 years in good health. The chain links TRBV7-9 to TRBJ2-3; no clear D gene. Sequencing input: naive CD4+ T cells sorted from blood. Sample subset: CD45RA+ positively selected. CDR3: CASSLALPSTDTQYF. In DNA form, the CDR3 reads TGTGCCAGCAGCTTAGCGCTTCCTAGCACAGATACGCAGTATTTT.